Sequencing of this T cell receptor (beta chain) was carried out in a study of low-dose radiotherapy and immunotherapy resistance in tumors (dated by TCRdb to between 2021 and 2023). At the level of the whole study: Patients in Cohort 1 were given 0.5 Gy per fraction every 2 weeks, and the prescribed total PTV dose was 6.5 Gy. In Cohort 2, 1 Gy per fraction was delivered every two weeks, for a total of 13 Gy over 26 weeks. Patients were given nivolumab as a 240 mg flat dose every two weeks and ipilimumab at 1 mg/kg every six weeks, with both drugs delivered intravenously. Cyclophosphamide 200 mg/m2 was administered intravenously every two weeks, one day before each radiation and immunotherapy administration. Starting on cycle 1 day 1, patients took 300 mg of aspirin by mouth once a day for four cycles. Trial participants were not randomized into treatment groups. The translational analysis covered eight patients: three from the first dose cohort and the first five from the second dose cohort.

Trimming at the junction amounts to 5 bases on V and 1 base on J, and the germline ends lie 14 bases apart. CDR1 and CDR2 are drawn from the germline V gene: SNHLY, FYNNEI. There are 15 amino acids in the CDR3, from cysteine to phenylalanine inclusive. The kept DNA is CDR3 alone, 45 bases in frame from the first base. Explained via the paper, the time point label denotes: before trial treatment. The donors came from RACIN, which was a single-arm phase I dose-escalation trial that paired nivolumab and ipilimumab with aspirin, low-dose cyclophosphamide and low-dose radiotherapy. Patients with advanced, TIL-negative solid tumors were considered eligible. This clonotype was detected many times. Which antigen it targets is not known. No clone much larger than this one lies a single base away; base qualities are absent. The listed sequencing device is Illumina HiSeq 2500. To make first-strand cDNA, Superscript III was used along with a set of TRAV- and TRBV-specific primers so that both the TCRalpha and TCRbeta chains were covered. TCRs were amplified for 20 PCR cycles with Phusion, using a constant-region primer paired with the adapter attached to the V primers. The isolated mRNA was amplified using the MessageAmp II aRNA Amplification Kit, with in vitro transcription performed for approximately 15 hours at 37 degrees C. The Dynabeads mRNA DIRECT Purification Kit was used to isolate mRNA for TCR sequencing. Indexed Illumina adapters were added in a second roughly 26-cycle Phusion PCR, and the resulting products were purified with AMPure XP beads. In the source study's methods: Custom Perl scripts pooled TCR sequences encoding the same protein, removed out-of-frame sequences and computed each clonotype's abundance. Any TCR sequence supported by only a single read was excluded from analysis. Shannon entropy, Gini index, clonality, richness, and the frequency of TCRs shared between repertoires were included as repertoire metrics. The public reads were reprocessed in TCRdb via fastp at Q25 and MiXCR, keeping in-frame beta chains. One record per CDR3 amino acid sequence lists the most common genes and DNA. TCRdb's processing, not the authors' own work, is the source of the V and J calls. This sample holds around 90,000 distinct CDR3 sequences; approximately 17% were observed only once. Clones ranked in the top ten supply 5% to 7% of the sample.

The sequence derives from a male donor with prostate cancer. Material: PBMCs, obtained before treatment. The V and J genes are TRBV2 and TRBJ1-1; TRBD1 is perhaps the D gene, given 6 matching bases. The sequence in DNA is TGTGCCAGCAGTCTCAGGACAGTCCGGAACACTGAAGCTTTCTTT. Its protein product is CASSLRTVRNTEAFF. Outside the CDR3, residues come from the reference TRBV2 and TRBJ1-1 proteins, so the full variable domain is: EPEVTQTPSHQVTQMGQEVILRCVPISNHLYFYWYRQILGQKVEFLVSFYNNEISEKSEIFDDQFSVERPDGSNFTLKIRSTKLEDSAMYFCASSLRTVRNTEAFFGQGTRLTVV.